This T cell receptor beta chain was recovered during a study of T cell responses to AZD1222 COVID-19 vaccine. General study findings and limits: The donor cohort was predominantly white British with a female majority, and clonal diversity may have been underestimated.

Sequencing was performed with immunoSEQ multiplex PCR; in TCRdb, only in-frame clones are kept and a portion is missing. This table has 170,000 or so clones, 90% to 95% appearing once. The CDR3 is 17 residues long. The junction had 9 bases not matched to a gene; V was cut back by 2 bases and J by 1 base. Germline values: CDR1 LGHNA, CDR2 YSLEER. In its sample, this clone was seen once. Its antigen is not identified. This clonotype was obtained from an adult who received the MenACWY meningococcal vaccine as a control. The V call is TRBV4-3, the J call TRBJ1-2; 8 bases agree with TRBD1. The sample in question was peripheral blood, obtained 28 days after the second dose of the MenACWY control vaccine. CDR3 loop: CASSQRTGQDINYGYTF. DNA of the CDR3: TGCGCCAGCAGCCAAAGGACGGGACAGGACATTAACTATGGCTACACCTTC.